Listed below are T cell receptor beta chains from one sample, sequenced in a study of radiotherapy plus CTLA-4 blockade in lung cancer. The repertoire was sequenced with immunoSEQ multiplex PCR; TCRdb's copy has only in-frame clones and lacks some. The sample carries fewer than 85,000 clones, more than 75% recorded once. The sequencing here drew on peripheral blood, taken from a patient treated with radiotherapy plus ipilimumab. Receptors were obtained from a human donor with non-small cell lung cancer who had stable disease on radiotherapy plus ipilimumab. Both conserved end residues are part of each CDR3. Each record gives: J gene, D gene, clone size, V gene, CDR3 protein, CDR3 DNA. A D gene is named only where the DNA matches it firmly. The size field is filled for only some rows; it gives once, few, many or a size class.

>TRBJ2-1|NA|NA|TRBV7-2
CASSINEQFF
TGTGCCAGCAGCATCAATGAGCAGTTCTTC
>TRBJ2-3|NA|NA|TRBV6-5
CASSSVDSLTQYF
TGTGCCAGCAGTTCCGTGGACAGTTTAACGCAGTATTTT
>TRBJ2-6|TRBD1|few|TRBV2
CASRDRGREANVLTF
TGTGCCAGCAGGGACAGGGGGCGCGAGGCCAACGTCCTGACTTTC
>TRBJ2-1|TRBD2|NA|TRBV7-9
CASSSTGLEGNEQFF
TGTGCCAGCAGCTCTACGGGACTAGAGGGAAATGAGCAGTTCTTC
>TRBJ2-3|NA|NA|TRBV6-6
CASSYSREPTQYF
TGTGCCAGCAGTTACTCGCGGGAACCCACGCAGTATTTT
>TRBJ1-2|NA|NA|TRBV28
CASRSYPGGYTF
TGTGCCAGCAGGAGTTACCCGGGTGGCTACACCTTC
>TRBJ1-5|NA|NA|TRBV1
CTSSQGKETISNQPQHF
TGCACCAGCAGCCAAGGGAAGGAGACAATTAGCAATCAGCCCCAGCATTTT
>TRBJ1-1|NA|NA|TRBV5-1
CASEARGNGNTEAFF
TGCGCCAGCGAAGCCAGGGGAAATGGGAACACTGAAGCTTTCTTT
>TRBJ1-1|TRBD1|NA|TRBV6-5
CASSYGTGANTEAFF
TGTGCCAGCAGTTACGGGACAGGGGCCAACACTGAAGCTTTCTTT
>TRBJ1-2|NA|NA|TRBV18
CASSPGGWDGYTF
TGTGCCAGCTCACCTGGGGGCTGGGATGGCTACACCTTC
>TRBJ2-7|NA|NA|TRBV19
CASSQGTATPAGYEQYF
TGTGCCAGTAGTCAAGGGACCGCAACACCAGCTGGGTACGAGCAGTACTTC